The T cell receptor beta chain described here comes from a study of cytomegalovirus exposure and HLA in healthy donors. Between the trimmed V and J ends, which lost 4 bases and 8 bases, there was a span of 17 bases. CDR1 and CDR2 from the germline V gene are SGHTA and FQGNSA. The CDR3 contains 15 residues. Primers included in the PCR were 60 Vbeta and 13 Jbeta primers. The data were produced by immunoSEQ multiplex PCR, yet TCRdb's version contains in-frame clones alone and is incomplete. Of around 78,000 clones listed, approximately 77% were seen once; the top ten hold 11%. This rearrangement joins TRBV7-2 to TRBJ2-2; weak D call: TRBD2 (5 bases). This TCR was recovered from a woman between 40 and 50 years old in good health and CMV-seropositive. The sequenced sample was PBMCs. The CDR3 region is CASSSRSSTGGELFF. For the CDR3, the DNA is TGTGCCAGCAGCTCCCGGAGTAGCACGGGGGGGGAGCTGTTTTTT.